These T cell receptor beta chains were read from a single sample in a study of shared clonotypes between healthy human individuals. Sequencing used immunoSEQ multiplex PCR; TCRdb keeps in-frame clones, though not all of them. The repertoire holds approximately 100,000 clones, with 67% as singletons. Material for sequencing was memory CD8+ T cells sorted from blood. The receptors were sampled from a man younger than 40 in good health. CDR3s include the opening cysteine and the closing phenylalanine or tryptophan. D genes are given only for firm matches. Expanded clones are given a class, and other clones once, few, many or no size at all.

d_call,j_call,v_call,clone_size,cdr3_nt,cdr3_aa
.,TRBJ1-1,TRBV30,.,TGTGCCTGGAGTACCGACCCTGGGAACACTGAAGCTTTCTTT,CAWSTDPGNTEAFF
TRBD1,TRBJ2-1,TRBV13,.,TGTGCCAGCAGCCCGGACAGGGTGGGTGAGCAGTTCTTC,CASSPDRVGEQFF
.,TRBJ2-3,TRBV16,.,TGTGCCAGCAGAAATACGGGGTTTGGAACAGATACGCAGTATTTT,CASRNTGFGTDTQYF
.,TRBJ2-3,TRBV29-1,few,TGCAGCGTTGAAGTCACCAACACAGATACGCAGTATTTT,CSVEVTNTDTQYF
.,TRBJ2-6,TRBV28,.,TGTGCCAGTTTAGCTGGTAGCTCTGGGGCCAACGTCCTGACTTTC,CASLAGSSGANVLTF
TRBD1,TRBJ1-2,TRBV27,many,TGTGCCAGCAGTTTAGCAGGGGGGTATGGCTACACCTTC,CASSLAGGYGYTF
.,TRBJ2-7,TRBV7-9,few,TGTGCCAGCCCCGACGGATCCTACGAGCAGTACTTC,CASPDGSYEQYF
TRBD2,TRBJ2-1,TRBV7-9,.,TGTGCCAGCAGCTCGGGACTAGCGGGCGTGGGCTACAATGAGCAGTTCTTC,CASSSGLAGVGYNEQFF
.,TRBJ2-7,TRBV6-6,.,TGTGCCAGCAGTTCCGACGAGGGGAACCCCGGCGAGCAGTACTTC,CASSSDEGNPGEQYF
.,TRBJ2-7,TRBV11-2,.,TGTGCCAGCAGCTTGGGGAAATACCAGGGCTACGAGCAGTACTTC,CASSLGKYQGYEQYF
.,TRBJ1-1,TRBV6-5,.,TGTGCCAGCAGTTCTATCGGGGTGGGCACTGAAGCTTTCTTT,CASSSIGVGTEAFF
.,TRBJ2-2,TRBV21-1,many,TGTGCCAGCAGCTTGTGGACTAGTCCCACCGGGGAGCTGTTTTTT,CASSLWTSPTGELFF
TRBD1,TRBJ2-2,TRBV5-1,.,TGCGCCAGCAGCCCGGGACAGCCCGGCCGTGGCGTAGTTCCCGGGGAGCTGTTTTTT,CASSPGQPGRGVVPGELFF
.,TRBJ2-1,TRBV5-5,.,TGTGCCAGCAGCTTAGGCCTCGGCGGGGATGAGCAGTTCTTC,CASSLGLGGDEQFF
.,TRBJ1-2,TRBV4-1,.,TGCGCCAGCAGCCAAGTAAGGACCCAGGGGTATGGCTACACCTTC,CASSQVRTQGYGYTF
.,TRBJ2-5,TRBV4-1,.,TGCGCCAGCAGCCAAGATGGGGGGACTTTAGAGACCCAGTACTTC,CASSQDGGTLETQYF
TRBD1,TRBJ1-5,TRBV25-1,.,TGTGCCAGCAGCGCTGGGACAGGGGTTCAGCCCCAGCATTTT,CASSAGTGVQPQHF
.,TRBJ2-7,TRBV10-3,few,TGTGCCATCAGTATAAACTTTCCCGACGAGCAGTACTTC,CAISINFPDEQYF
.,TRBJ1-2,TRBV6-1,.,TGTGCCAGCAGTGAAGAAGCCGCAACAGGATTCTATGGCTACACCTTC,CASSEEAATGFYGYTF
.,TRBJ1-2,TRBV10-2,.,TGCGCCAGCAGTTATCCCTATGGCTACACCTTC,CASSYPYGYTF
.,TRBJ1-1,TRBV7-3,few,TGTGCCAGCAGCTTACAGGGACGGACTGAAGCTTTCTTT,CASSLQGRTEAFF
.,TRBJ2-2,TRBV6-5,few,TGTGCCAGCAGTTACTCATCTAGCGACGGCGGGGAGCTGTTTTTT,CASSYSSSDGGELFF
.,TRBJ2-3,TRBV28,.,TGTGCCAGCAGTTCTCCAATATATACGCAGTATTTT,CASSSPIYTQYF
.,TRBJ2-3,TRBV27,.,TGTGCCAGCAGGCCCTTGGGCACAGATACGCAGTATTTT,CASRPLGTDTQYF
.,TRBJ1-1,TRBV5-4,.,TGTGCCAGCAGACGGGGGGCCGGTGGGGTGAACACTGAAGCTTTCTTT,CASRRGAGGVNTEAFF
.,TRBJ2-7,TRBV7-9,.,TGTGCCAGCAGCTTAGAAGTCGGGGGCTTATTGTCCTACGAGCAGTACTTC,CASSLEVGGLLSYEQYF
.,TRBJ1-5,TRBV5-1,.,TGCGCCAGCAGCGTTGATCAGCCCCAGCATTTT,CASSVDQPQHF
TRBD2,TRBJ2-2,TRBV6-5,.,TGTGCCAGCAGTTACGAGGGACTAGCGGGAACCGGGGAGCTGTTTTTT,CASSYEGLAGTGELFF
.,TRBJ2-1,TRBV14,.,TGTGCCAGCAGCCCAGAAATGGGGGTTAATGAGCAGTTCTTC,CASSPEMGVNEQFF
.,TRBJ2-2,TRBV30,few,TGTGCCTGGAGTGTACCTCTATTGGGGGCCGTTGAGACCGGGGAGCTGTTTTTT,CAWSVPLLGAVETGELFF
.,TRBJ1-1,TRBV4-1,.,TGCGCCAGCAGCCAATACGCGCAGTTGAACACTGAAGCTTTCTTT,CASSQYAQLNTEAFF
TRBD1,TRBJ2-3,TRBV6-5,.,TGTGCCAGCAGTTTCAGGGACAGGGCTTTATCAGATACGCAGTATTTT,CASSFRDRALSDTQYF
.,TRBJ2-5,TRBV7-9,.,TGTGCCAGCAGCACAGACGAAGAGACCCAGTACTTC,CASSTDEETQYF
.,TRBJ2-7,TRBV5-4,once,TGTGCCAGCAGCCACACTAGTTTTCACGAGCAGTACTTC,CASSHTSFHEQYF
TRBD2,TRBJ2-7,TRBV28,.,TGTGCCAGCGAGCGGGACGACTACGAGCAGTACTTC,CASERDDYEQYF
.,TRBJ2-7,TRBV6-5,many,TGTGCCAGCAGTTACCAGAGCTCCTACGAGCAGTACTTC,CASSYQSSYEQYF
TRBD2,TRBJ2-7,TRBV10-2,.,TGCGCCAGCACTAGCGGGAGCTACTACGAGCAGTACTTC,CASTSGSYYEQYF
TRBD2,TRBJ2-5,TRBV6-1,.,TGTGCCAGCAGTGAAGCGCTGGAGGTTTGGCGGGAGTCAGAGACCCAGTACTTC,CASSEALEVWRESETQYF
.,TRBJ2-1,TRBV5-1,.,TGCGCCAGCAGCTTGGATTGGGGAAGCTCCTACAATGAGCAGTTCTTC,CASSLDWGSSYNEQFF
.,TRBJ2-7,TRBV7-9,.,TGTGCCAGCAGCTTTTTAACCGAGGGACACGAGCAGTACTTC,CASSFLTEGHEQYF
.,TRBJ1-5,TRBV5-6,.,TGTGCCAGCAGCCTGGGGGGGAGAGGCAATCAGCCCCAGCATTTT,CASSLGGRGNQPQHF
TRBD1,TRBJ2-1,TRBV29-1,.,TGCAGCGTTCCTGACAGGGCGAACAATGAGCAGTTCTTC,CSVPDRANNEQFF
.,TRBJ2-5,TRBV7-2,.,TGTGCCAGCAGCTTAGCCCTGCAAGAGACCCAGTACTTC,CASSLALQETQYF
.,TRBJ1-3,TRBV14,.,TGTGCCAGCAGCCAAGATCGGGTGGGACAAGTAATATCTGGAAACACCATATATTTT,CASSQDRVGQVISGNTIYF
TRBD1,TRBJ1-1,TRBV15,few,TGTGCCACCAGCGTTAGGGACAGAGAAGCTTTCTTT,CATSVRDREAFF
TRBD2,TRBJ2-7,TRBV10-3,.,TGTGCCATCAGTGTAGGGACTAAGGCCTACGAGCAGTACTTC,CAISVGTKAYEQYF
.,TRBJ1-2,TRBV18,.,TGTGCCAGCTCACCGGTGGGGGATAACTATGGCTACACCTTC,CASSPVGDNYGYTF
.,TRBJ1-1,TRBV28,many,TGTGCCAGCAGTTTTGGGTTCGCGGCCACTGAAGCTTTCTTT,CASSFGFAATEAFF
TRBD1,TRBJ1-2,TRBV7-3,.,TGTGCCAGCAGCCCCGGACAGGGCATCGATGGCTACACCTTC,CASSPGQGIDGYTF
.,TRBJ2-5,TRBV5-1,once,TGCGCCAGCAGCTTGGCTTTGGGATACCAGGTTTGGACCCAGTACTTC,CASSLALGYQVWTQYF
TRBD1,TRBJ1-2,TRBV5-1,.,TGCGCCAGCAGCGGGGGACAGGGCTCCTATGGCTACACCTTC,CASSGGQGSYGYTF
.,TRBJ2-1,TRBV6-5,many,TGTGCCAGCAAACAGGGACCGAGGGATGAGCAGTTCTTC,CASKQGPRDEQFF
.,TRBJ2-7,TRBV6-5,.,TGTGCCAGCAGTTACTGGGGAGAGTACGAGCAGTACTTC,CASSYWGEYEQYF
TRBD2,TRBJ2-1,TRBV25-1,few,TGTGCCAGCAGTCAACGGACTAGCGAGATCAATGAGCAGTTCTTC,CASSQRTSEINEQFF
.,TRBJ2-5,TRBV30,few,TGTGCCTGGAGTTTAGGGACCCAAGAGACCCAGTACTTC,CAWSLGTQETQYF
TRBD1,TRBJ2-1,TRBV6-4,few,TGTGCCAGCAGTCCTACAGGGGGCGCAAATGAGCAGTTCTTC,CASSPTGGANEQFF
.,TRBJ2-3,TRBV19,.,TGTGCCAGTAGTATAGGGACTGCAATTACAGATACGCAGTATTTT,CASSIGTAITDTQYF
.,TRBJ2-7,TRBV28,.,TGTGCCAGCAGTGCCAGGGTCTTTCCAAGGTACGAGCAGTACTTC,CASSARVFPRYEQYF
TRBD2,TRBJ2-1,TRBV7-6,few,TGTGCCAGCAGCCCTCTAGCGGCGTCCTACAATGAGCAGTTCTTC,CASSPLAASYNEQFF